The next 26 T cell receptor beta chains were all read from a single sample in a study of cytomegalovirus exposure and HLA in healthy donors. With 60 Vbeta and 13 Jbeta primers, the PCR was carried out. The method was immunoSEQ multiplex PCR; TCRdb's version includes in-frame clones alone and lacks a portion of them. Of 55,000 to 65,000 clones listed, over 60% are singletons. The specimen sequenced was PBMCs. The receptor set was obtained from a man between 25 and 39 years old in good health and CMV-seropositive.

CDR3 sequence: CSVVAGELRSYNEQFF. CDR3 DNA sequence: TGCAGCGTTGTAGCGGGGGAACTTCGTAGCTACAATGAGCAGTTCTTC. The chain joins TRBV29-1 to TRBJ2-1, with 9 bases identical to TRBD2. J lost 3 bases, V lost 4 bases, and 10 bases had no gene match. The CDR3 has 16 residues. Germline V lookup: CDR1 SQVTM, CDR2 ANQGSEA.

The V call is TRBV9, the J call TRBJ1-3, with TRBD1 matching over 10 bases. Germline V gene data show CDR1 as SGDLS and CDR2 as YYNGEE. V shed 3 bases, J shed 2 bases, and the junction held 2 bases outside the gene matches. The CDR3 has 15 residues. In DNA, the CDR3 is TGTGCCAGCAGCGAGACAGGGGGCGCTGGAAACACCATATATTTT. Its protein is CASSETGGAGNTIYF.

CDR3 region: CASSQEGRDRRTGELFF. DNA for the CDR3: TGCGCCAGCAGCCAAGAAGGTCGGGACAGGAGGACCGGGGAGCTGTTTTTT. This rearrangement joins TRBV4-1 to TRBJ2-2, with 8 positions matching TRBD1. CDR3 length: 17 amino acids. The V and J ends lost 0 bases and 5 bases, in that order; junction bases with no gene match: 8. CDR1 is MGHRA, CDR2 YSYEKL, per germline.

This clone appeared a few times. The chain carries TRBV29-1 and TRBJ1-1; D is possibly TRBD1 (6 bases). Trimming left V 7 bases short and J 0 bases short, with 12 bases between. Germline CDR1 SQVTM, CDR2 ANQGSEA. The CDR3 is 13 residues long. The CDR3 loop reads CSGGGFMNTEAFF. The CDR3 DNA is TGCAGCGGAGGGGGTTTCATGAACACTGAAGCTTTCTTT.

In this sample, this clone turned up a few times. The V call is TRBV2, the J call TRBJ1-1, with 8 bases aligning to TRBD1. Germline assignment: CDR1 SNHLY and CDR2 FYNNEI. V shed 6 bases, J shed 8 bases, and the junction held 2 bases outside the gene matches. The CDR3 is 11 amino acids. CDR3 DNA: TGTGCCAGCAGCGGGGACAGGGAAGCTTTCTTT. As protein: CASSGDREAFF. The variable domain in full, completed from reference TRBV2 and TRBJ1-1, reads EPEVTQTPSHQVTQMGQEVILRCVPISNHLYFYWYRQILGQKVEFLVSFYNNEISEKSEIFDDQFSVERPDGSNFTLKIRSTKLEDSAMYFCASSGDREAFFGQGTRLTVV.

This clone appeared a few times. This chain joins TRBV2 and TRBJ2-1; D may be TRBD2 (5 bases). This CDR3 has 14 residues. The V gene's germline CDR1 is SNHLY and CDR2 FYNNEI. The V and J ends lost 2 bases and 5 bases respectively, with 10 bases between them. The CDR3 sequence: CASSELEVHNEQFF. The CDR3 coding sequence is TGTGCCAGCAGTGAACTGGAGGTCCACAATGAGCAGTTCTTC.

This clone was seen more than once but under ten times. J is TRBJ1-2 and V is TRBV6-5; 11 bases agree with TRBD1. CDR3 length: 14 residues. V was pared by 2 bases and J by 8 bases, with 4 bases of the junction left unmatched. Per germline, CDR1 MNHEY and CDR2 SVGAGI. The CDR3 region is CASSYGQGASGYTF. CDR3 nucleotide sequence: TGTGCCAGCAGTTACGGACAGGGGGCTTCGGGCTACACCTTC.

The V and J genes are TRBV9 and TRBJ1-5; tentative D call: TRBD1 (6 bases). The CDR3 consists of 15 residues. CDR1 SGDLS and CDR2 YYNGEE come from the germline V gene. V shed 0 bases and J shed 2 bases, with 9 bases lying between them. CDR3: CASSVGTVGNQPQHF. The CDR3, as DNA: TGTGCCAGCAGCGTAGGGACAGTTGGCAATCAGCCCCAGCATTTT. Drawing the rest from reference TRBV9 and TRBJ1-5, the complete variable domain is DSGVTQTPKHLITATGQRVTLRCSPRSGDLSVYWYQQSLDQGLQFLIQYYNGEERAKGNILERFSAQQFPDLHSELNLSSLELGDSALYFCASSVGTVGNQPQHFGDGTRLSIL.

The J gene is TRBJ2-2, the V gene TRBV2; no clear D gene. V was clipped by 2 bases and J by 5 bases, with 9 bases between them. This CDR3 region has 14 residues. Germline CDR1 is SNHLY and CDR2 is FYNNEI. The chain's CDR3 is CASSESPGTGELFF. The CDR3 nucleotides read TGTGCCAGCAGTGAATCTCCAGGAACCGGGGAGCTGTTTTTT.

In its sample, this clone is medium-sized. The CDR3 DNA sequence: TGTGCCGGTAGCTCCTACAATGAGCAGTTCTTC. This gives the protein CAGSSYNEQFF. V gene TRBV6-1 combines with J gene TRBJ2-1, with no clear D. The germline gives CDR1 MNHNS, CDR2 SASEGT. The CDR3 is 11 residues long. Trimming took off 11 bases at V and 0 bases at J, with 5 bases between the two ends.

CDR3 sequence: CASSAVLGSGEQYF. The CDR3 coding sequence is TGTGCCAGCAGCGCAGTCCTGGGTTCGGGGGAGCAGTACTTC. This rearrangement joins TRBV9 to TRBJ2-5, with D maybe TRBD2 (6 bases). CDR1 and CDR2 from the germline V gene are SGDLS and YYNGEE. V was trimmed by 3 bases and J by 11 bases, leaving 20 bases between them. The CDR3 has 14 amino acids.

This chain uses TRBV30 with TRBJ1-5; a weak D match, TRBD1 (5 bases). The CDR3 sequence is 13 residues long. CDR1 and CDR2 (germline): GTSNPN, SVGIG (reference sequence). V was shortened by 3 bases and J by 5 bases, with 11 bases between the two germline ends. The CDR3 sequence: CAWRSGRDQPQHF. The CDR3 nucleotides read TGTGCCTGGAGGTCAGGGAGGGATCAGCCCCAGCATTTT.

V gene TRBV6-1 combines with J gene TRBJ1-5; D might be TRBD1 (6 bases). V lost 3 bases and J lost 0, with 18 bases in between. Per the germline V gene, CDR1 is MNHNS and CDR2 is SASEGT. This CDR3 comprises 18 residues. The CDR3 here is CASSDKDREPYSNQPQHF. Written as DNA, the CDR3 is TGTGCCAGCAGTGATAAGGACAGAGAGCCCTATAGCAATCAGCCCCAGCATTTT.

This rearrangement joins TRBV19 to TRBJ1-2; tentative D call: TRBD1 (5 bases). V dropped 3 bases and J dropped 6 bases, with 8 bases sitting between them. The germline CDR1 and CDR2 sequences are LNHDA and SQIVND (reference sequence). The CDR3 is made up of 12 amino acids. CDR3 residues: CASSMWGDGYTF. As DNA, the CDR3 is TGTGCCAGTAGTATGTGGGGGGATGGCTACACCTTC. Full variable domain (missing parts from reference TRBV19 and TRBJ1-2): DGGITQSPKYLFRKEGQNVTLSCEQNLNHDAMYWYRQDPGQGLRLIYYSQIVNDFQKGDIAEGYSVSREKKESFPLTVTSAQKNPTAFYLCASSMWGDGYTFGSGTRLTVV.

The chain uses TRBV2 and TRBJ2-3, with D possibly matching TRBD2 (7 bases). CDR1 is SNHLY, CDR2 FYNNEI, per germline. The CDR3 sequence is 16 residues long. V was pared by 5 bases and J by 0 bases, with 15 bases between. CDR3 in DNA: TGTGCCAGCAGTACCGAAGGGGGGGGGAGCACAGATACGCAGTATTTT. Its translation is CASSTEGGGSTDTQYF.

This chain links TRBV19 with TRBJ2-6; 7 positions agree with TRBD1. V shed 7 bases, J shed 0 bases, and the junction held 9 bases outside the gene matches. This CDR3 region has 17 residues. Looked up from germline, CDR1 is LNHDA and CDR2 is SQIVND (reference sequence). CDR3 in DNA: TGTGCCAGTAATTACAGGGGCCCGAGCTCTGGGGCCAACGTCCTGACTTTC. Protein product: CASNYRGPSSGANVLTF.

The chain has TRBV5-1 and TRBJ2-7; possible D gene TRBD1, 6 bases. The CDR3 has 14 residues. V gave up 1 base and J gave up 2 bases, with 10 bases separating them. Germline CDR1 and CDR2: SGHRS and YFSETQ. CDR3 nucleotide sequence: TGCGCCAGCAGCTTGCCAGGGGTAACCTACGAGCAGTACTTC. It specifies CASSLPGVTYEQYF. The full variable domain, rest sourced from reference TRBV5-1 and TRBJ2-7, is KAGVTQTPRYLIKTRGQQVTLSCSPISGHRSVSWYQQTPGQGLQFLFEYFSETQRNKGNFPGRFSGRQFSNSRSEMNVSTLELGDSALYLCASSLPGVTYEQYFGPGTRLTVT.

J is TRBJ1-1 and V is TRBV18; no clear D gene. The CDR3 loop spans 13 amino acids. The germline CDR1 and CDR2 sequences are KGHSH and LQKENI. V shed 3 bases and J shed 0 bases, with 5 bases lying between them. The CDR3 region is CASSPEVNTEAFF. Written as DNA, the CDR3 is TGTGCCAGCTCACCTGAGGTGAACACTGAAGCTTTCTTT.

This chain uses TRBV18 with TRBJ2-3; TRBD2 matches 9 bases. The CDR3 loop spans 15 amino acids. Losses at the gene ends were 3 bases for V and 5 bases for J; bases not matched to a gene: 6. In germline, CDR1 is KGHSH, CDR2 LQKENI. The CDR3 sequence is CASSPAGGRLDTQYF. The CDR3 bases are TGTGCCAGCTCACCCGCGGGGGGGCGATTAGATACGCAGTATTTT.

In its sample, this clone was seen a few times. This CDR3 is CASSETGTEAFF. CDR3 nucleotides: TGTGCCAGCAGCGAGACAGGCACTGAAGCTTTCTTT. V gene TRBV9 combines with J gene TRBJ1-1; the D gene is possibly TRBD1 (6 bases). Trimming left V 3 bases short and J 4 bases short, with 7 bases between. The CDR3 is 12 amino acids. Germline CDR1 SGDLS, CDR2 YYNGEE.

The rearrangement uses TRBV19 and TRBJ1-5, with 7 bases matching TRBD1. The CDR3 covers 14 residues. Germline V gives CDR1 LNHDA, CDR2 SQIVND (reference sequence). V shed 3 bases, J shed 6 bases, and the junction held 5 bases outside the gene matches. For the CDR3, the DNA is TGTGCCAGTAGTATTGACAGGGATTTTCAGCCCCAGCATTTT. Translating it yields CASSIDRDFQPQHF.

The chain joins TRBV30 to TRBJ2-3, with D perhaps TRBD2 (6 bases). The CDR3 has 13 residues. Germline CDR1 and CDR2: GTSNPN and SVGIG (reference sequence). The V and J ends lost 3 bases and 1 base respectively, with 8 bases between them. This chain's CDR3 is CAWRVAGTDTQYF. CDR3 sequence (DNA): TGTGCCTGGAGAGTAGCGGGCACAGATACGCAGTATTTT.

In nucleotides, the CDR3 is TGTGCTAGTGGTTTGGACCGGGGGGGCATTTACGAGCAGTACTTC. This sequence encodes CASGLDRGGIYEQYF. V usage is TRBV12-5 and J usage is TRBJ2-7; the match to TRBD2 covers 8 bases. This CDR3 comprises 15 residues. With 1 base clipped from V and 4 bases from J, the junction kept 6 bases outside the gene matches. Germline V CDR1 and CDR2: LGHNT, FRNRAP.

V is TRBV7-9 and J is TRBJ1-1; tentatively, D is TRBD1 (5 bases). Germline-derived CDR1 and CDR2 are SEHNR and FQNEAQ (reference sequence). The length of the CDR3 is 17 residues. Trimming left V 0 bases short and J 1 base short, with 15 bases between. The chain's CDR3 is CASSLAQGITENTEAFF. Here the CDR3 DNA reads TGTGCCAGCAGCTTAGCGCAGGGAATTACCGAGAACACTGAAGCTTTCTTT.

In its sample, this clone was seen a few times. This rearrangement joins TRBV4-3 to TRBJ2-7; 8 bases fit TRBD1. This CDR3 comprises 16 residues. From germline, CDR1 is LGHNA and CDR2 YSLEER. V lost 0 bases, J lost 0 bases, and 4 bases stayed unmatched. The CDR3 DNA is TGCGCCAGCAGCCAAGAGACAGGGGCCTTCTCCTACGAGCAGTACTTC. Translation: CASSQETGAFSYEQYF.

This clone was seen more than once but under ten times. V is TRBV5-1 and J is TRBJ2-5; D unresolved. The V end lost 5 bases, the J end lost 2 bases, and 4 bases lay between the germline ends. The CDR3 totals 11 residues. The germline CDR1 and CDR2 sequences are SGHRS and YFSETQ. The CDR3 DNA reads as TGCGCCAGCAGACAGCAAGAGACCCAGTACTTC. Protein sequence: CASRQQETQYF.